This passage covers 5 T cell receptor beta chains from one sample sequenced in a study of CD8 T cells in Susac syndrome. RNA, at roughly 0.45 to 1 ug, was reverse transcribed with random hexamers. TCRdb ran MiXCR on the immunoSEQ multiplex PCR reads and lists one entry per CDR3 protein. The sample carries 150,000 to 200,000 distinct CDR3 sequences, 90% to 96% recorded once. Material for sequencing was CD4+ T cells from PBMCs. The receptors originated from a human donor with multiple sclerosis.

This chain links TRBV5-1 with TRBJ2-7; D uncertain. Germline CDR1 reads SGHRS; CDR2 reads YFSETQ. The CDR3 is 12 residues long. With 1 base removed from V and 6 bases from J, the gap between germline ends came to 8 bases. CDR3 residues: CASSLYSSEQYF. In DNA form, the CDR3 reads TGCGCCAGCAGCTTGTATTCGAGCGAGCAGTACTTC.

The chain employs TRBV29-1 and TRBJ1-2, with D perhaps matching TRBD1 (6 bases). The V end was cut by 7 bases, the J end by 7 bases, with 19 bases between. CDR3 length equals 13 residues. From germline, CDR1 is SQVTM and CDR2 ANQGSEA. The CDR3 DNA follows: TGCAGCGGGGGGGACAAGCCCCCCGGTGGCTACACCTTC. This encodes CSGGDKPPGGYTF.

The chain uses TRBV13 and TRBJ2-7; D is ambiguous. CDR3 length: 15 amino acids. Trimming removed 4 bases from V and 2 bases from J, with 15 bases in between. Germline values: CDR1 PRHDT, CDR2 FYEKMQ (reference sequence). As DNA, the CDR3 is TGTGCCAGCAGCTCACTCGCCCAAAGGGCCTACGAGCAGTACTTC. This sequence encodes CASSSLAQRAYEQYF. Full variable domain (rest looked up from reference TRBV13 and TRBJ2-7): AAGVIQSPRHLIKEKRETATLKCYPIPRHDTVYWYQQGPGQDPQFLISFYEKMQSDKGSIPDRFSAQQFSDYHSELNMSSLELGDSALYFCASSSLAQRAYEQYFGPGTRLTVT.

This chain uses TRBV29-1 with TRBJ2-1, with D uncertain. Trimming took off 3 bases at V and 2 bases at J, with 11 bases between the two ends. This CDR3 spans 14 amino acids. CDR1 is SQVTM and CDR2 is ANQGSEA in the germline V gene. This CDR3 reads CSVDLRIPYNEQFF. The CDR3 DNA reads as TGCAGCGTTGACTTGCGAATCCCCTACAATGAGCAGTTCTTC.

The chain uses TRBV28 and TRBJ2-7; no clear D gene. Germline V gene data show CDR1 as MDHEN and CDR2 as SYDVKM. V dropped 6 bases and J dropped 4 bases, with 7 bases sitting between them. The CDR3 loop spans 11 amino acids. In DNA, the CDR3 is TGTGCCAGCAGATCGGGTTACGAGCAGTACTTC. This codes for CASRSGYEQYF.